Below, 17 T cell receptor beta chains from the same sample are listed, as sequenced in a study of cytomegalovirus exposure and HLA in healthy donors. The PCR made use of 60 Vbeta and 13 Jbeta primers. TCRdb's table, derived via immunoSEQ multiplex PCR, lists solely in-frame clones and lacks some. This table holds some 190,000 clones, about four fifths found once. Sequencing used PBMCs. Receptors were obtained from a woman aged 30 to 39 in good health and CMV-seronegative.

The rearrangement joins TRBV19 to TRBJ2-7; 10 bases map to TRBD1. This CDR3 contains 14 residues. Trimming removed 5 bases from V and 5 bases from J; junction bases left unmatched: 6. Germline values: CDR1 LNHDA, CDR2 SQIVND (reference sequence). CDR3 amino acids: CASSARDRGDEQYF. The DNA of the CDR3 is TGTGCCAGTAGTGCCCGGGACAGGGGCGACGAGCAGTACTTC.

This chain connects TRBV10-3 to TRBJ1-1; possible D gene TRBD1, 6 bases. Germline V CDR1 and CDR2: ENHRY, SYGVKD. The CDR3 extends over 12 amino acids. The germline V and J ends were trimmed by 7 bases and 7 bases, with 13 bases remaining between them. The CDR3 region has the DNA TGTGCCATCAACGGCGCCAGGGGTGAAGCTTTCTTT. Residues: CAINGARGEAFF.

V usage is TRBV4-1 and J usage is TRBJ1-2; 8 bases match TRBD1. The germline V gene has CDR1 MGHRA and CDR2 YSYEKL. V was pared by 4 bases and J by 8 bases, with 9 bases of the junction left unmatched. The CDR3 consists of 14 residues. The CDR3 loop is CASSRVQGEEGYTF. CDR3 nucleotides: TGCGCCAGCAGCCGAGTACAGGGGGAGGAAGGCTACACCTTC.

The chain links TRBV7-4 to TRBJ2-5, with 14 positions matching TRBD2. The ends lost 4 bases at V and 2 bases at J; junction bases unmatched: 9. The CDR3 covers 18 residues. CDR1 is SGHVT, CDR2 SQSDAQ, per germline. CDR3 nucleotide sequence: TGTGCCAGCAGCTCAGGGCGGACTAGCGGGGGGCCGCAAGAGACCCAGTACTTC. It translates to CASSSGRTSGGPQETQYF.

The genes are TRBV27 and TRBJ1-1; D might be TRBD1 (6 bases). CDR1 MNHEY and CDR2 SMNVEV come from the germline V gene (reference sequence). The V end was cut by 4 bases, the J end by 5 bases, with 20 bases between. This CDR3 has 16 amino acids. As DNA, the CDR3 is TGTGCCAGCAGTTCACGCTCGGGGGGGCCAGGGACTGAAGCTTTCTTT. This encodes CASSSRSGGPGTEAFF.

CDR3: CASSLNSGGHDTQYF. The CDR3 DNA sequence: TGTGCCAGCAGCTTGAATAGCGGGGGGCACGATACGCAGTATTTT. The gene calls are TRBV7-3 and TRBJ2-3; 10 bases are a match to TRBD2. The germline CDR1 and CDR2 sequences are SGHTA and FQGTGA. This CDR3 is 15 amino acids long. The junction had 6 bases not matched to a gene; V was cut back by 3 bases and J by 6 bases.

This chain connects TRBV7-9 to TRBJ1-6; D unresolved. The CDR3 runs 12 residues. Germline CDR1 is SEHNR and CDR2 is FQNEAQ (reference sequence). Trimming cost V 3 bases and J 9 bases, with 6 bases left between them. The CDR3 region is CASSLGSSPLHF. The CDR3 DNA reads TGTGCCAGCAGCTTGGGCAGTTCACCCCTCCACTTT.

This clone was seen a few times. This rearrangement joins TRBV18 to TRBJ2-2, with 7 positions matching TRBD1. Germline V gene data show CDR1 as KGHSH and CDR2 as LQKENI. The length of the CDR3 is 16 residues. J gave up 5 bases and V 4 bases, and 10 bases lay outside the gene matches. CDR3 residues: CASSLTGTARTGELFF. CDR3 sequence (DNA): TGTGCCAGCTCACTCACTGGGACAGCGAGAACCGGGGAGCTGTTTTTT.

This chain joins TRBV6-4 and TRBJ2-2, with 10 bases identical to TRBD1. The CDR3 runs to 17 residues. Per germline, CDR1 MRHNA and CDR2 SNTAGT. After removal of 4 bases from V and 5 bases from J, the junction contained 10 bases not matched to a gene. CDR3 coding DNA: TGTGCCAGCAGTGCTGGACAGGGGGGCCCTGGGACCGGGGAGCTGTTTTTT. Its translation is CASSAGQGGPGTGELFF.

This clone was recorded only once. This rearrangement joins TRBV27 to TRBJ1-2; TRBD1 agrees at 8 bases. Trimming at V came to 6 bases and at J to 3 bases, leaving 3 bases not matched to a gene. Germline CDR1 MNHEY, CDR2 SMNVEV (reference sequence). The CDR3 runs to 13 residues. As DNA, the CDR3 is TGTGCCAGCAGACTACAGGGGGACTATGGCTACACCTTC. Amino acids: CASRLQGDYGYTF.

This sequence joins TRBV4-2 and TRBJ1-1; possibly TRBD1 for D (5 bases). Germline V gene lookup returns CDR1 LGHNA and CDR2 YNFKEQ. The CDR3 covers 13 residues. The V and J ends lost 6 bases and 8 bases respectively, with 16 bases between them. In DNA, the CDR3 is TGTGCCAGCAGTTCTAGGACATCACGGGAAGCTTTCTTT. As protein: CASSSRTSREAFF.

CDR3 coding DNA: TGTGCCAGCAGCCCCCCAGGCGTTAATGAAAAACTGTTTTTT. It yields the protein CASSPPGVNEKLFF. V gene TRBV4-2 combines with J gene TRBJ1-4; D remains ambiguous. Trimming shortened V by 4 bases and J by 4 bases, and 10 bases separated the two germline ends. From germline, CDR1 is LGHNA and CDR2 YNFKEQ. There are 14 residues in the CDR3.

This clone came up once. The CDR3 coding sequence is TGTGCCAGCAGTGAACACAGGGCCTATGGCTACACCTTC. It is translated as CASSEHRAYGYTF. V gene TRBV25-1 combines with J gene TRBJ1-2, with a weak D call TRBD1 (6 bases). CDR3 length equals 13 residues. Trimming removed 2 bases at V and 4 bases at J, with 8 bases between. The germline V gene encodes CDR1 MGHDK and CDR2 SYGVNS.

This clone has just one count. The chain carries TRBV4-1 and TRBJ2-1, with 9 bases fitting TRBD2. The CDR3 covers 13 residues. With V trimmed by 3 bases and J by 8 bases, 2 bases remained unmatched. Germline lookup yields CDR1 MGHRA and CDR2 YSYEKL. CDR3 bases: TGCGCCAGCAGCCAGGGGACTAGCCATGAGCAGTTCTTC. Translation: CASSQGTSHEQFF.

The J gene is TRBJ2-2, the V gene TRBV4-3, with D unclear. Trimming took off 0 bases at V and 8 bases at J, with 10 bases between the two ends. Per the germline V gene, CDR1 is LGHNA and CDR2 is YSLEER. The CDR3 length is 14 residues. DNA of the CDR3: TGCGCCAGCAGCCAAGAAAGATTACAAGGGGAGCTGTTTTTT. This gives the protein CASSQERLQGELFF.

The chain employs TRBV6-4 and TRBJ2-1, with D hard to call. This CDR3 spans 16 amino acids. Trimming removed 6 bases from V and 2 bases from J, with 17 bases in between. Germline V gives CDR1 MRHNA, CDR2 SNTAGT. This CDR3 reads CASSETSGSPYNEQFF. In DNA, the CDR3 is TGTGCCAGCAGCGAAACTTCAGGATCACCCTACAATGAGCAGTTCTTC.

This chain connects TRBV6-5 to TRBJ2-2, with 7 bases aligning to TRBD2. V was pared by 11 bases and J by 8 bases, with 17 bases of the junction left unmatched. The CDR3 runs to 15 residues. Germline V gives CDR1 MNHEY, CDR2 SVGAGI. CDR3 bases: TGTGCCGTCGGCGGAGGACTAGTTGTTCCTGGGGAGCTGTTTTTT. It yields the protein CAVGGGLVVPGELFF.